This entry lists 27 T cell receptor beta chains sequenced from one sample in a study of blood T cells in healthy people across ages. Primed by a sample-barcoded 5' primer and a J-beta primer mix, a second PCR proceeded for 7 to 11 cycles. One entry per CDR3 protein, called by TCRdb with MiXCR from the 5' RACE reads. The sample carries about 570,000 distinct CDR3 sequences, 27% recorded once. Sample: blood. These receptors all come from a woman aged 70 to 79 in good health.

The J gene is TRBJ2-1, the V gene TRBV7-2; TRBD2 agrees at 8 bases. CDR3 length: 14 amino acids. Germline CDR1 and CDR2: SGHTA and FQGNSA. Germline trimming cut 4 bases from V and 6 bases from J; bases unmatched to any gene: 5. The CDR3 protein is CASSSGLVRNEQFF. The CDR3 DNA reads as TGTGCCAGCAGCTCGGGACTAGTTCGCAATGAGCAGTTCTTC.

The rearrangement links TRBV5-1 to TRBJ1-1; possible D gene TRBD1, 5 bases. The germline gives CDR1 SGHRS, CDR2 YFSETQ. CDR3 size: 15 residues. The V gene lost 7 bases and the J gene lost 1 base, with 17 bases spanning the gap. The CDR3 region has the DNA TGCGCCAGCTCAGCGGGGACCCAGGGGAACACTGAAGCTTTCTTT. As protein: CASSAGTQGNTEAFF.

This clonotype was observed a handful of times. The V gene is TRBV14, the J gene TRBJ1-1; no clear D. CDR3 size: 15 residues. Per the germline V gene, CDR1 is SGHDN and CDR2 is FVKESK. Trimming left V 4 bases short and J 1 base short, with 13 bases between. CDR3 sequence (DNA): TGTGCCAGCAGCCTATTTGACGGAGCGAACACTGAAGCTTTCTTT. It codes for CASSLFDGANTEAFF. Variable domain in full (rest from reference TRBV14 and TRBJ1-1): EAGVTQFPSHSVIEKGQTVTLRCDPISGHDNLYWYRRVMGKEIKFLLHFVKESKQDESGMPNNRFLAERTGGTYSTLKVQPAELEDSGVYFCASSLFDGANTEAFFGQGTRLTVV.

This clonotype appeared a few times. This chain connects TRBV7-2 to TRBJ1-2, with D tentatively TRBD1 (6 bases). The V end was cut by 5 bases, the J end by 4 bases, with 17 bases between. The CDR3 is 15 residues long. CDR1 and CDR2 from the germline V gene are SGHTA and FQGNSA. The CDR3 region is CASSPLLGGFYGYTF. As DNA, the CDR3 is TGTGCCAGCAGCCCTCTCCTAGGGGGGTTCTATGGCTACACCTTC.

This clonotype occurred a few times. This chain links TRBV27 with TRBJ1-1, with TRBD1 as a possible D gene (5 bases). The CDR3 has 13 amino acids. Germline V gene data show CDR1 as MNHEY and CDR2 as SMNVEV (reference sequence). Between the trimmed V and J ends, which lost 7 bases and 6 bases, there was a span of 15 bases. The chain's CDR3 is CASTLRGGSEAFF. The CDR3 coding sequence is TGTGCCAGCACCTTACGGGGGGGATCTGAAGCTTTCTTT.

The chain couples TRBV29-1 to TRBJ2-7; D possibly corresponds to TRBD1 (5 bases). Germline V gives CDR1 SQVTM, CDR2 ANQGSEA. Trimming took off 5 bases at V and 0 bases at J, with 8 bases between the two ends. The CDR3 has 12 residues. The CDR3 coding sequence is TGCAGCGTTCTAAGGGGCTCCTACGAGCAGTACTTC. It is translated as CSVLRGSYEQYF.

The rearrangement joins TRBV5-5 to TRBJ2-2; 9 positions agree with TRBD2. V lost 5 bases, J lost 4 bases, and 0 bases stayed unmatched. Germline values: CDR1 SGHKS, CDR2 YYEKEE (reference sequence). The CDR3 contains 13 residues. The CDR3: CASRAGGTGELFF. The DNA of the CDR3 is TGTGCCAGCAGAGCGGGGGGCACCGGGGAGCTGTTTTTT. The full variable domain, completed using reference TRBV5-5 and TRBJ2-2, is DAGVTQSPTHLIKTRGQQVTLRCSPISGHKSVSWYQQVLGQGPQFIFQYYEKEERGRGNFPDRFSARQFPNYSSELNVNALLLGDSALYLCASRAGGTGELFFGEGSRLTVL.

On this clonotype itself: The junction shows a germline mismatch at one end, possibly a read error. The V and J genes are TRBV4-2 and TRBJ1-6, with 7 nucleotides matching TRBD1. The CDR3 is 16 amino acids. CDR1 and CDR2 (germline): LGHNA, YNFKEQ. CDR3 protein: CASSTLTGDKNSTLHF. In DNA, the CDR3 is TGTGCCAGCAGCACACTTACAGGGGATAAAAATTCAACCCTCCACTTT.

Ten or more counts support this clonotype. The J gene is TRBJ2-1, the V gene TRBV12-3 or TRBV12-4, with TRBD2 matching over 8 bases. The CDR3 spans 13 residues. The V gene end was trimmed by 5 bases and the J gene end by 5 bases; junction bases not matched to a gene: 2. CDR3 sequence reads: CASSLRGDNEQFF. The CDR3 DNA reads TGTGCCAGCAGTCTGCGGGGGGACAATGAGCAGTTCTTC.

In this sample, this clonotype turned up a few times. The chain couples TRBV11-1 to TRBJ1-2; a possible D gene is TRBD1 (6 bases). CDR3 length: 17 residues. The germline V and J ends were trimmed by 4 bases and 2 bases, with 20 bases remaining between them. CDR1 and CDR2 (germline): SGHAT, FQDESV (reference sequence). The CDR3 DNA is TGTGCCAGCAGCTCCCCGCTGGGGCAGGGGCGAAACTATGGCTACACCTTC. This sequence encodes CASSSPLGQGRNYGYTF.

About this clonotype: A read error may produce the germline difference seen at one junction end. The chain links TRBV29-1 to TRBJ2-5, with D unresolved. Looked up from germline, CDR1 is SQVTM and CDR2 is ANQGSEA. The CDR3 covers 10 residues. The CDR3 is CRVRAETQYF. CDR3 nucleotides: TGCCGCGTGAGAGCAGAGACCCAGTACTTC. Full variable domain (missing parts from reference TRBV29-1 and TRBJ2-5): SAVISQKPSRDICQRGTSLTIQCQVDSQVTMMFWYRQQPGQSLTLIATANQGSEATYESGFVIDKFPISRPNLTFSTLTVSNMSPEDSSIYLCRVRAETQYFGPGTRLLVL.

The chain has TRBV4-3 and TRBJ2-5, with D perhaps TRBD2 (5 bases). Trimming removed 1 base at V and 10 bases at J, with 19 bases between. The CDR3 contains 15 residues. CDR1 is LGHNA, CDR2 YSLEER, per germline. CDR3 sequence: CASSQGVGPQRVQYF. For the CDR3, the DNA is TGCGCCAGCAGCCAAGGGGTCGGGCCCCAGAGGGTCCAGTACTTC.

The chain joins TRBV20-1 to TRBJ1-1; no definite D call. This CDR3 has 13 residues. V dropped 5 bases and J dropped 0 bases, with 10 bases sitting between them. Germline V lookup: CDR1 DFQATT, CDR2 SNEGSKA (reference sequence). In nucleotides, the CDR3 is TGCAGTGCTTGGGGAGGGATGAACACTGAAGCTTTCTTT. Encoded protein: CSAWGGMNTEAFF.

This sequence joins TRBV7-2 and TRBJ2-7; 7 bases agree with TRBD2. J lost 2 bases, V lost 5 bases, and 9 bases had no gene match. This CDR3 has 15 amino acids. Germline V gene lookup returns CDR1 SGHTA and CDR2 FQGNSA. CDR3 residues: CASSLQRGPAYEQYF. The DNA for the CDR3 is TGTGCCAGCAGCCTGCAGCGGGGCCCAGCCTACGAGCAGTACTTC.

The CDR3 nucleotides read TGCAGCGTTGAGGGCCTAGCGGGGGCCTCCTACGAGCAGTACTTC. This gives the protein CSVEGLAGASYEQYF. The V call is TRBV29-1, the J call TRBJ2-7; 10 positions match TRBD2. Looked up from germline, CDR1 is SQVTM and CDR2 is ANQGSEA. The CDR3 is 15 residues long. J was trimmed by 0 bases and V by 3 bases; bases with no gene match: 5.

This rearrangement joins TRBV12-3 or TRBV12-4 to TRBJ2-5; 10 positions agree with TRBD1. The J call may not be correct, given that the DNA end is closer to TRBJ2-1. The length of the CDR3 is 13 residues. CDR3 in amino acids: CASRRTGGHEQFF. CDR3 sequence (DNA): TGTGCCAGCAGGAGGACAGGGGGTCATGAGCAGTTCTTC.

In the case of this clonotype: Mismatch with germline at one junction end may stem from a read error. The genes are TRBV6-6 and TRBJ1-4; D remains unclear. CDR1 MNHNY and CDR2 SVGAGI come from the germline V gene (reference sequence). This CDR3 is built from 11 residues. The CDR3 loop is CASNYNEKLFF. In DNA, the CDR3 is TGTGCCAGCAATTACAATGAAAAACTGTTTTTT.

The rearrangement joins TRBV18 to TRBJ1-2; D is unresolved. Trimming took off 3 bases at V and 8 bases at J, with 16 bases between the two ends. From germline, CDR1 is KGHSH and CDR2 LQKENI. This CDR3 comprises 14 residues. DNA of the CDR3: TGTGCCAGCTCACCCACCATAGACCCCGTCGGCTACACCTTC. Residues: CASSPTIDPVGYTF.

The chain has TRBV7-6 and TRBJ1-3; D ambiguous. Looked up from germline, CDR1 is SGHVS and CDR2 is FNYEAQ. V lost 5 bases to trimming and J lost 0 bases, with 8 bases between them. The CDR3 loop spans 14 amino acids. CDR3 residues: CASSPRVSGNTIYF. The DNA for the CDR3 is TGTGCCAGCAGCCCCCGGGTCTCTGGAAACACCATATATTTT.

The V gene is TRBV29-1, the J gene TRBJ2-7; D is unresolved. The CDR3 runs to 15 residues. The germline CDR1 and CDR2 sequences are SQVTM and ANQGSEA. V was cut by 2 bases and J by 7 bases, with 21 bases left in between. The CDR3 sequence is CSVEPRGRNLLEQYF. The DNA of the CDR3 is TGCAGCGTTGAACCCCGAGGACGGAACCTCCTGGAGCAGTACTTC.

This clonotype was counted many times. This CDR3 is CASSRQGSGGSYNEQFF. DNA for the CDR3: TGCGCCAGCAGCCGACAAGGGAGCGGGGGGTCCTACAATGAGCAGTTCTTC. This chain links TRBV5-1 with TRBJ2-1; 9 nucleotides align to TRBD2. This CDR3 is 17 amino acids long. Germline V gene lookup returns CDR1 SGHRS and CDR2 YFSETQ. V shed 4 bases, J shed 1 base, and the junction held 9 bases outside the gene matches.

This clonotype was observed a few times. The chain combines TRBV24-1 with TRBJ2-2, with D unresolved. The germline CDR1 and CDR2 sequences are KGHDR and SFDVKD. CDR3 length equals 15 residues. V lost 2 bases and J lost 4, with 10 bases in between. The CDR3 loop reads CATSDSTQSTGELFF. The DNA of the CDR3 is TGTGCCACCAGTGATTCCACGCAATCCACCGGGGAGCTGTTTTTT.

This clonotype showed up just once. CDR3 sequence reads: CASSLALVAKNIQYF. CDR3 DNA sequence: TGTGCCAGCAGCTTGGCCCTTGTAGCCAAAAACATTCAGTACTTC. The V call is TRBV5-8, the J call TRBJ2-4, with D uncertain. Germline-derived CDR1 and CDR2 are SGHTS and YDEGEE. Trimming stripped 0 bases from V and 0 bases from J, with 7 bases between. This CDR3 has 15 amino acids.

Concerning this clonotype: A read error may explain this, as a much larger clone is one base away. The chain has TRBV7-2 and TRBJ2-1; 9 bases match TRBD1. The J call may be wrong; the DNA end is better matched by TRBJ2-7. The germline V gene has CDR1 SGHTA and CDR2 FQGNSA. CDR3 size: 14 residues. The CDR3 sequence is CGSSLALRGQGQYF. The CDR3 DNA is TGTGGCAGCAGCTTAGCGCTTCGGGGACAGGGACAGTACTTC.

The CDR3 bases are TGTGCCACCAGCAGAGATCGGCAGGGGGCATGGGAGCAGTACTTC. It yields the protein CATSRDRQGAWEQYF. The chain combines TRBV15 with TRBJ2-7, with 8 bases identical to TRBD1. Trimming cost V 0 bases and J 7 bases; bases outside gene matches: 8. The CDR3 extends over 15 amino acids. CDR1 and CDR2 from the germline V gene are LNHNV and YYDKDF (reference sequence).

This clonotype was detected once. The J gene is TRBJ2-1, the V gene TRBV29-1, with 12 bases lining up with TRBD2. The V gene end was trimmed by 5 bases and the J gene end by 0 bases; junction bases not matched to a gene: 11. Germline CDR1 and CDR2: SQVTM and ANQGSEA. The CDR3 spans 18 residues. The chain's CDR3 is CSVLGLAGYRSSYNEQFF. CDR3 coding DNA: TGCAGCGTTCTCGGACTAGCGGGGTATCGAAGCTCCTACAATGAGCAGTTCTTC.

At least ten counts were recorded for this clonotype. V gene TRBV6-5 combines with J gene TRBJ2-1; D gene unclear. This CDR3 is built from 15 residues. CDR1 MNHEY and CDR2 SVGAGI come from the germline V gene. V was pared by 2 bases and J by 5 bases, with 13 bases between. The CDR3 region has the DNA TGTGCCAGCAGTTACGGTAAAACCTATAACAATGAGCAGTTCTTC. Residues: CASSYGKTYNNEQFF.